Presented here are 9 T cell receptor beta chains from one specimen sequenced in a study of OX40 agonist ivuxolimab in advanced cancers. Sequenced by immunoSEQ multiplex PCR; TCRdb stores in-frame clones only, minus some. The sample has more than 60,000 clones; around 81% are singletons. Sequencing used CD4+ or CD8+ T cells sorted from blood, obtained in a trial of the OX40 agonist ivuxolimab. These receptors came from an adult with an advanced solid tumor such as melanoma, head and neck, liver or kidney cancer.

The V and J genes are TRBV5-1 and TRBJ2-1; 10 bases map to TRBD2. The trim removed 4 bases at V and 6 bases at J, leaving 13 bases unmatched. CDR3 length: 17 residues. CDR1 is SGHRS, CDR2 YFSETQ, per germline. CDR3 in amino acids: CASSPHVASGGGNEQFF. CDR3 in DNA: TGCGCCAGCAGCCCCCATGTGGCTAGCGGGGGAGGCAATGAGCAGTTCTTC.

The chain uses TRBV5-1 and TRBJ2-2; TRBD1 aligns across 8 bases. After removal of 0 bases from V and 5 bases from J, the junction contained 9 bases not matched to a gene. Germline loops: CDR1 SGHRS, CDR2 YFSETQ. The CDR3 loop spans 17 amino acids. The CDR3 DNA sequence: TGCGCCAGCAGCTTGGATTCCCGGACAGGGAGGACCGGGGAGCTGTTTTTT. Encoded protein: CASSLDSRTGRTGELFF.

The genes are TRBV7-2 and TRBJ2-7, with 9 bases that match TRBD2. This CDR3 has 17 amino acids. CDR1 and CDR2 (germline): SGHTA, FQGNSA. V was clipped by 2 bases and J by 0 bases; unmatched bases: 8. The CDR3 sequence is CASSLYSGGASSYEQYF. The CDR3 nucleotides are TGTGCCAGCAGCTTATATAGCGGGGGCGCGAGCTCCTACGAGCAGTACTTC.

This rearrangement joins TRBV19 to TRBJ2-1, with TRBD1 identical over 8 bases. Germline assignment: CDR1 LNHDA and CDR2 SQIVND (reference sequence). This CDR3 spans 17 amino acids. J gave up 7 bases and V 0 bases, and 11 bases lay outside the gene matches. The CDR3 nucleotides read TGTGCCAGTAGTATAGATCTAGGGCAGGGGGCGCTGAATGAGCAGTTCTTC. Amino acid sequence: CASSIDLGQGALNEQFF.

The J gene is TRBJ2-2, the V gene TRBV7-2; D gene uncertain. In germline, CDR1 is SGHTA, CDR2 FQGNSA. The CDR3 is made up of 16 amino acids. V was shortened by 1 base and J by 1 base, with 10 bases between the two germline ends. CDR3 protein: CASSLGRNRNTGELFF. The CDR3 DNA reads TGTGCCAGCAGCTTAGGCAGGAACAGGAACACCGGGGAGCTGTTTTTT.

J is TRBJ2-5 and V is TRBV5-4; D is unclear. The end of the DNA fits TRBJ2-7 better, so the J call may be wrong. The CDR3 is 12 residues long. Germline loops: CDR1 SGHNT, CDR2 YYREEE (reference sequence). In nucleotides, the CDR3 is TGTGCCAGCAGCTTGTGGCAGACCGAGCAGTACTTC. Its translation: CASSLWQTEQYF.

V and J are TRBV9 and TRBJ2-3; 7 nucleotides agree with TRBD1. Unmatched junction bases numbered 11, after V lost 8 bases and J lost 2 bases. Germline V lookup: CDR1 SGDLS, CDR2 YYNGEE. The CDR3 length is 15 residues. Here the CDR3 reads CASTGDRLTTDTQYF. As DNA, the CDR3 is TGTGCCAGTACCGGGGACAGACTAACCACAGATACGCAGTATTTT.

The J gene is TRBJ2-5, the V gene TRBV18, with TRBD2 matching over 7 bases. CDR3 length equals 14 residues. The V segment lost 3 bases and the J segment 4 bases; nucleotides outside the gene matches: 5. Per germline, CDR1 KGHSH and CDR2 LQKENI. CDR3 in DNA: TGTGCCAGCTCACCTGGACTAGGAGGAGAGACCCAGTACTTC. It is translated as CASSPGLGGETQYF.

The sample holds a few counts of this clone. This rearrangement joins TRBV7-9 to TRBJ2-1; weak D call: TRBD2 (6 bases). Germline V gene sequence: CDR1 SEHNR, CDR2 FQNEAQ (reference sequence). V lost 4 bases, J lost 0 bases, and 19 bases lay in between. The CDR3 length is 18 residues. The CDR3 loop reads CASSSLSRGLNSYNEQFF. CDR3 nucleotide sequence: TGTGCCAGCAGCTCTCTTTCTAGGGGACTCAACTCCTACAATGAGCAGTTCTTC.